This is a list of T cell receptor beta chains from one sample in a study of Graves' ophthalmopathy and Graves' hyperthyroidism. MiXCR was run by TCRdb on the multiplex PCR reads, yielding one entry per CDR3 protein. The sample shows roughly 500,000 distinct CDR3 sequences, around 15% of them seen only once. The sample comprised blood. The receptors were sampled from a woman aged 25 to 39 with Graves' ophthalmopathy. CDR3s include the opening cysteine and the closing phenylalanine or tryptophan. A D gene is named only where the DNA matches it firmly. Clone size is given for some rows only: seen once, a few or many times, or a class if the clone is expanded.

clone_size | d_call | j_call | v_call | cdr3_nt | cdr3_aa
once | NA | TRBJ1-2 | TRBV6-1 | TGTGCCAGCAGTGACTTCACCGGGACGCCCTATGGCTACACCTTC | CASSDFTGTPYGYTF
many | NA | TRBJ1-5 | TRBV12-3/TRBV12-4 | TGTGCCAGCAGTTTTCGAGAGAATAGCAATCAGCCCCAGCATTTT | CASSFRENSNQPQHF
many | NA | TRBJ1-2 | TRBV28 | TGTGCCAGCATCTCAGGCCCTAACTATGGCTACACCTTC | CASISGPNYGYTF
many | NA | TRBJ2-7 | TRBV5-5 | TGTGCCAGCAGCTTCTGGACTGGGACCTACGAGCAGTACTTC | CASSFWTGTYEQYF
once | NA | TRBJ2-5 | TRBV6-2/TRBV6-3 | TGTGCCAGCAGTTATGGCGTAACCCAAGAGACCCAGTACTTC | CASSYGVTQETQYF
many | TRBD2 | TRBJ2-5 | TRBV7-2 | TGTGCCAGCAGCTTGGGACTAGAAGTAGCGACCCAGTACTTC | CASSLGLEVATQYF
NA | NA | TRBJ1-2 | TRBV13 | TGTGCCAGCTCAGATGAAACTGGGGGGGATGGCTACACCTTC | CASSDETGGDGYTF
NA | NA | TRBJ2-2 | TRBV2 | TGTGCCAGCAGTGGCAGGGTGGGGTACACCGGGGAGCTGTTTTTT | CASSGRVGYTGELFF
many | NA | TRBJ1-6 | TRBV14 | TGTGCCAGCAGCCGGTGGACTGATAATTCACCCCTCCACTTT | CASSRWTDNSPLHF
many | TRBD1 | TRBJ1-1 | TRBV6-4 | TGTGCCAGCAGCCCCGACAGGGGGGCTGAAGCTTTCTTC | CASSPDRGAEAFF
few | TRBD2 | TRBJ2-5 | TRBV2 | TGTGCCAGCAAAGGGACTAGCGATGGGACCCAGTACTTC | CASKGTSDGTQYF
many | TRBD2 | TRBJ2-7 | TRBV7-3 | TGTGCCAGCAGCTCAGGGGGACTAGCGGGAGTATCCTACGAGCAGTACTTC | CASSSGGLAGVSYEQYF
few | TRBD1 | TRBJ1-6 | TRBV24-1 | TGTGCCACCAGTGATGGACAGGATAATTCACCCCTCCACTTT | CATSDGQDNSPLHF
many | NA | TRBJ1-2 | TRBV29-1 | TGCAGCGTTGAACTGGTCTATGGCTACACCTTC | CSVELVYGYTF
NA | TRBD1 | TRBJ1-4 | TRBV24-1 | TGTGCCACCCCTGCGAGTTGTAGGGGGCAGAGGGAAAAACTGTTTTTT | CATPASCRGQREKLFF
many | NA | TRBJ2-7 | TRBV5-1 | TGCGCCAGCAGCCCGGGGCCAAGCAACGAGCAGTACTTC | CASSPGPSNEQYF
NA | TRBD2 | TRBJ2-7 | TRBV12-3/TRBV12-4 | TGTGCCAGCAGTTTAAAAGGACTAGCGGGATACCTCTCCTACGAGCAGTACTTC | CASSLKGLAGYLSYEQYF
NA | TRBD2 | TRBJ2-2 | TRBV5-1 | TGCGCCAGCAACCCACTAGCGGGAGGGCCTAGCGGGGAGCTGTTTTTT | CASNPLAGGPSGELFF
NA | NA | TRBJ1-1 | TRBV5-1 | TGCGCCAGCAGCCAGGAAGGGGATAACACTGAAGCTTTCTTT | CASSQEGDNTEAFF
many | NA | TRBJ1-1 | TRBV20-1 | TGCAGTGCACCCAACCGGAGGAGGGGGAACACTGAAGCTTTCTTT | CSAPNRRRGNTEAFF
many | NA | TRBJ2-5 | TRBV9 | TGTGCCAGCAGCGTGGGTCAAAACAAAGAGACCCAGTACTTC | CASSVGQNKETQYF
many | TRBD1 | TRBJ1-5 | TRBV6-4 | TGTGCCAGCAGTCCCGGGACAGCACCTTTTAGCAATCAGCCCCAGCATTTT | CASSPGTAPFSNQPQHF
many | NA | TRBJ1-2 | TRBV2 | TGTGCCAGCACCTGGGACATCTATGGCTACACCTTC | CASTWDIYGYTF
few | TRBD1 | TRBJ1-2 | TRBV6-1 | TGTGCCAGCAGTGAAGCCACAGGGGGTAACTATGGCTACACCTTC | CASSEATGGNYGYTF
NA | TRBD1 | TRBJ2-2 | TRBV12-5 | TGTGCTAGTGGTTTGGTACAGGGGGAGGTAGGGCTCAGGAACACCGGGGAGCTGTTTTTT | CASGLVQGEVGLRNTGELFF
few | NA | TRBJ2-2 | TRBV6-1 | TGTGCCAGCAGTAGTCGGGGGGCAGACGGGGAGCTGTTTTTT | CASSSRGADGELFF
many | NA | TRBJ1-2 | TRBV7-9 | TGTGCCAGCAGCGTCCCGGGGAGAACTATCTATGGCTACACCTTC | CASSVPGRTIYGYTF
NA | NA | TRBJ1-1 | TRBV6-5 | TGTGCCAGCAGTTCCGGCCTACTACATATGAACACTGAGGCTGTCTTT | CASSSGLLHMNTEAVF
many | TRBD1 | TRBJ2-7 | TRBV12-3/TRBV12-4 | TGTGCCAGCAGTTTGGGACAGGGATTTGCCTTAGACGAGCAGTACTTC | CASSLGQGFALDEQYF
NA | TRBD1 | TRBJ2-7 | TRBV30 | TGTGCCTGGCGGACAGGGCGCGAGCAGTACTTC | CAWRTGREQYF
many | TRBD1 | TRBJ1-5 | TRBV6-1 | TGTGCCAGCAAGGACAGGGGAGGTCAGCCCCAGCATTTT | CASKDRGGQPQHF
NA | NA | TRBJ1-1 | TRBV7-8 | TGTGCCAGCGCGTCCACTGAAGCTTTCTTT | CASASTEAFF
few | NA | TRBJ1-2 | TRBV19 | TGTGCCAGTAGTTCTCTCAACAGTGGGCTCAGCGGCTACACCTTC | CASSSLNSGLSGYTF
many | TRBD1 | TRBJ1-6 | TRBV11-2 | TGTGCCAGCAGCGCGACAGGGGGCAGGGATTCACCCCTCCACTTT | CASSATGGRDSPLHF
many | NA | TRBJ1-5 | TRBV12-3/TRBV12-4 | TGTGCCAGCAGTTTATTCAGGGATAGCAATCAGCCCCAGCATTTT | CASSLFRDSNQPQHF
many | TRBD1 | TRBJ1-1 | TRBV25-1 | TGTGCCAGCAGTGAATGGACAGGGTTTGACACTGAAGCTTTCTTT | CASSEWTGFDTEAFF
many | NA | TRBJ2-7 | TRBV7-2 | TGTGCCAGCAGCTTAGGTCTACTGGGCGAGCAGTACTTC | CASSLGLLGEQYF